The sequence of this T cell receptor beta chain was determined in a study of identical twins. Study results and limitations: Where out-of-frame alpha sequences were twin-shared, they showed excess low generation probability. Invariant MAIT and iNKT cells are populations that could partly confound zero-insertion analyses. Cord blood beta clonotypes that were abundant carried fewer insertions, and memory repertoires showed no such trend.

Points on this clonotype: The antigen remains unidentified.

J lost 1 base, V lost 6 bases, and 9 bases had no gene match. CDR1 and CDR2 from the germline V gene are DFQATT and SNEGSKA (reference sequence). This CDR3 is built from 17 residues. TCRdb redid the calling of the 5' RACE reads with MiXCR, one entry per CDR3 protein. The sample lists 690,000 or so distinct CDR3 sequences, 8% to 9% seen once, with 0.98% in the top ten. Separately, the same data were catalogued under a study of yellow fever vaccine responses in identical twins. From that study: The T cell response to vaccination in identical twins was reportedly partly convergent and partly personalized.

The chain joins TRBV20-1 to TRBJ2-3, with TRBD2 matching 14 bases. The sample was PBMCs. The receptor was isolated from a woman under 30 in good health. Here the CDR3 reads CSATGTSGRWGTDTQYF. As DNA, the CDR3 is TGCAGTGCCACCGGGACTAGCGGGAGATGGGGCACAGATACGCAGTATTTT.